The rows below give T cell receptor beta chains drawn from one sample of a study of blood T cell repertoires in COVID-19. Sequenced by immunoSEQ multiplex PCR; TCRdb stores in-frame clones only, minus some. Of roughly 230,000 clones listed, 80% to 85% are singletons. Sequencing input: PBMCs or T cells enriched from blood (not recorded which). These receptors were collected from a man aged 50-60 years who had recovered from COVID-19. Each CDR3 is given with its conserved first and last residue. Each record gives: D gene, V gene, clone size, J gene, CDR3 DNA, CDR3 protein. The D gene is left open where the match is weak. A row's size may be missing; if present it is once, few, many or a size class.

D: NA
V: TRBV5-3
size: NA
J: TRBJ2-6
DNA: TGTGCCAGAAGCTTTCGAGGGGCGGACAGCTCTGGGGCCAACGTCCTGACTTTC
CDR3: CARSFRGADSSGANVLTF

D: TRBD1
V: TRBV7-3
size: NA
J: TRBJ2-7
DNA: TGTGCCAGCAGCCCCGGGACAGGGAGCTACGAGCAGTACTTC
CDR3: CASSPGTGSYEQYF

D: NA
V: TRBV19
size: NA
J: TRBJ2-5
DNA: TGTGCCAGTAGTATGGGCCCAGGGGCAGGGCAAGAGACCCAGTACTTC
CDR3: CASSMGPGAGQETQYF

D: NA
V: TRBV10-3
size: NA
J: TRBJ2-3
DNA: TGTGCCATCAGTGAGAGGGCCCTAGGGGGGAGGGTCACAGATACGCAGTATTTT
CDR3: CAISERALGGRVTDTQYF

D: NA
V: TRBV18
size: NA
J: TRBJ2-3
DNA: TGTGCCAGCCCCCCTTCCGGACAAAACACAGATACGCAGTATTTT
CDR3: CASPPSGQNTDTQYF

D: TRBD1
V: TRBV6-1
size: few
J: TRBJ2-6
DNA: TGTGCCAGCAGTGAACAGGGGGCTGGGGCCAACGTCCTGACTTTC
CDR3: CASSEQGAGANVLTF

D: NA
V: TRBV12-1
size: NA
J: TRBJ2-2
DNA: TGTGCCAGCAGCCAGGGACTAGCGGGGGACACCGGGGAGCTGTTTTTT
CDR3: CASSQGLAGDTGELFF

D: NA
V: TRBV9
size: NA
J: TRBJ1-3
DNA: TGTGCCAGCAGCGTAGTAGTGGGGGCCCCACTTGGCGACCGGATATATTTT
CDR3: CASSVVVGAPLGDRIYF

D: TRBD2
V: TRBV28
size: once
J: TRBJ2-7
DNA: TGTGCCAGCCTAGTAGCGGGAGGGCTCTATAACGAGCAGTACTTC
CDR3: CASLVAGGLYNEQYF

D: NA
V: TRBV18
size: NA
J: TRBJ2-7
DNA: TGTGCCAGCGGGCCCGACAGCTACGAGCAGTACTTC
CDR3: CASGPDSYEQYF

D: TRBD1
V: TRBV7-2
size: NA
J: TRBJ2-1
DNA: TGTGCCAGCAGCTTGGGACAGGGGCCAGGGGATGAGCAGTTCTTC
CDR3: CASSLGQGPGDEQFF

D: TRBD1
V: TRBV2
size: NA
J: TRBJ1-1
DNA: TGTGCCAGCATAAGACAGGGGGCCGGCACTGAAGCTTTCTTT
CDR3: CASIRQGAGTEAFF

D: NA
V: TRBV21-1
size: once
J: TRBJ2-7
DNA: TGTGCCAGCAGCGCCCGCCCAGGGTTTAAACTCCCTTACGAGCAGTACTTC
CDR3: CASSARPGFKLPYEQYF

D: TRBD1
V: TRBV20-1
size: NA
J: TRBJ2-1
DNA: TGCAGTGCGTCGACAGGGAATGAGCAGTTCTTC
CDR3: CSASTGNEQFF

D: TRBD1
V: TRBV29-1
size: NA
J: TRBJ1-2
DNA: TGCAGCGTTCAAGACAGGGGCTATGGCTACACCTTC
CDR3: CSVQDRGYGYTF

D: NA
V: TRBV10-3
size: NA
J: TRBJ1-1
DNA: TGTGCCATCAGGGAGACAACAACTGAAGCTTTCTTT
CDR3: CAIRETTTEAFF

D: NA
V: TRBV28
size: NA
J: TRBJ1-4
DNA: TGTGCCAGCACAGTTGGGGACGGGAGAACTAATGAAAAACTGTTTTTT
CDR3: CASTVGDGRTNEKLFF

D: TRBD1
V: TRBV11-2
size: NA
J: TRBJ1-1
DNA: TGTGCCAGCAGCTTGGGCCCGACAGGGTTGGGAGCTTTCTTT
CDR3: CASSLGPTGLGAFF

D: TRBD2
V: TRBV15
size: NA
J: TRBJ2-3
DNA: TGTGCCACCAGCAGAGCTACGCGGGGGGGCTGGACAGATACGCAGTATTTT
CDR3: CATSRATRGGWTDTQYF

D: NA
V: TRBV20-1
size: NA
J: TRBJ1-1
DNA: TGCAGTGCTAGAAGCTACACTGAAGCTTTCTTT
CDR3: CSARSYTEAFF

D: TRBD2
V: TRBV6-5
size: medium-sized
J: TRBJ2-5
DNA: TGTGCCAGCAGCCTACTAGCGGGAGGGCAAGAGACCCAGTACTTC
CDR3: CASSLLAGGQETQYF

D: NA
V: TRBV6-6
size: NA
J: TRBJ1-5
DNA: TGTGCCAGCAGCCCGACGGGGCAGCCCCAGCATTTT
CDR3: CASSPTGQPQHF

D: TRBD1
V: TRBV6-2/TRBV6-3
size: NA
J: TRBJ2-4
DNA: TGTGCCAGCAGTCAGGGGACAGTTAAAAACATTCAGTACTTC
CDR3: CASSQGTVKNIQYF

D: TRBD2
V: TRBV4-1
size: NA
J: TRBJ2-5
DNA: TGCGCCAGCAGCCAAGATTTGTCTAGCGGGGGGGCCGGCGGAGAGACCCAGTACTTC
CDR3: CASSQDLSSGGAGGETQYF

D: TRBD1
V: TRBV12-3/TRBV12-4
size: once
J: TRBJ1-1
DNA: TGTGCCAGCAGAGGACAGGGGGCACTTGAAGCTTTCTTT
CDR3: CASRGQGALEAFF

D: NA
V: TRBV28
size: NA
J: TRBJ2-3
DNA: TGTGCCAGTCATAGACCCGGGGTCGATACGCAGTATTTT
CDR3: CASHRPGVDTQYF

D: NA
V: TRBV2
size: NA
J: TRBJ1-1
DNA: TGTGCCAGCATCGGTCGGGGAGGGTTGAACACTGAAGCTTTCTTT
CDR3: CASIGRGGLNTEAFF

D: TRBD2
V: TRBV28
size: NA
J: TRBJ2-7
DNA: TGTGCCAGCAGTTTCCATAGCGGGTCCGAGCAGTACTTC
CDR3: CASSFHSGSEQYF

D: TRBD2
V: TRBV28
size: NA
J: TRBJ2-7
DNA: TGTGCCAGCGGTTTAGCGGGATACGAGCAGTACTTC
CDR3: CASGLAGYEQYF

D: NA
V: TRBV12-5
size: NA
J: TRBJ2-1
DNA: TGTGCTAGTGGTTTAAACCTGGAGGAGTTCTTC
CDR3: CASGLNLEEFF

D: TRBD1
V: TRBV11-2
size: NA
J: TRBJ2-7
DNA: TGTGCCAGCAGCTTGGGACAGCACGAGCAGTACTTC
CDR3: CASSLGQHEQYF

D: NA
V: TRBV5-1
size: NA
J: TRBJ2-3
DNA: TGCGCCAGCAGCTTGCAGGGGACAGATACGCAGTATTTT
CDR3: CASSLQGTDTQYF

D: TRBD2
V: TRBV4-2
size: once
J: TRBJ2-5
DNA: TGTGCCAGCAGCCAAGACCTAGCGGATATCCAAGAGACCCAGTACTTC
CDR3: CASSQDLADIQETQYF

D: TRBD1
V: TRBV5-1
size: NA
J: TRBJ2-7
DNA: TGCGCCAGCAGCTCGGGGACAGGGGGCTACGAGCAGTACTTC
CDR3: CASSSGTGGYEQYF

D: TRBD1
V: TRBV28
size: NA
J: TRBJ2-7
DNA: TGTGCCAGCAGAGGGGGCCTCTCCTCCTACGAGCAGTACTTC
CDR3: CASRGGLSSYEQYF

D: NA
V: TRBV3-1/TRBV3-2
size: NA
J: TRBJ2-6
DNA: TGTGCCAGCAGCCAAAGGGAGACTGGGGCCAACGTCCTGACTTTC
CDR3: CASSQRETGANVLTF

D: TRBD2
V: TRBV5-4
size: once
J: TRBJ2-7
DNA: TGTGCCAGCAGCTGGGGACTAGGGGGTCCGGACGAGCAGTACTTC
CDR3: CASSWGLGGPDEQYF

D: TRBD2
V: TRBV7-8
size: NA
J: TRBJ2-7
DNA: TGTGCCAGCAAAGCGGGAGGCTTGTACGAGCAGTACTTC
CDR3: CASKAGGLYEQYF

D: NA
V: TRBV7-2
size: NA
J: TRBJ1-5
DNA: TGTGCCAGCAGCCCCGGCGGGGACCGGAGGGTACAGCCCCAGCATTTT
CDR3: CASSPGGDRRVQPQHF

D: TRBD2
V: TRBV6-5
size: NA
J: TRBJ2-7
DNA: TGTGCCAGCGCCCGAGCGGGGGGGCGCCCCTACGAGCAGTACTTC
CDR3: CASARAGGRPYEQYF

D: NA
V: TRBV11-3
size: NA
J: TRBJ2-3
DNA: TGTGCCAGCAGCTACGGCAGGCAATCGTCACAAGATACGCAGTATTTT
CDR3: CASSYGRQSSQDTQYF

D: TRBD2
V: TRBV19
size: NA
J: TRBJ2-1
DNA: TGTGCCAGCCGACCCCATGGGCTCGGACTAGCGGGAAACAATGAGCAGTTCTTC
CDR3: CASRPHGLGLAGNNEQFF

D: NA
V: TRBV7-8
size: NA
J: TRBJ2-5
DNA: TGTGCCAGCAGACGGCTTACAGGGTCTTACCAAGAGACCCAGTACTTC
CDR3: CASRRLTGSYQETQYF

D: NA
V: TRBV11-2
size: NA
J: TRBJ2-7
DNA: TGTGCCAGCAGCCCGCCAGGCTACGAGCAGTACTTC
CDR3: CASSPPGYEQYF

D: NA
V: TRBV6-2/TRBV6-3
size: NA
J: TRBJ2-4
DNA: TGTGCCAGCAGTCTCCCGTCCGGGGGAGTGAACAAAAACATTCAGTACTTC
CDR3: CASSLPSGGVNKNIQYF

D: TRBD1
V: TRBV6-5
size: NA
J: TRBJ1-5
DNA: TGTGCCAGCAGTATGAAGGGACAGCCCAATCAGCCCCAGCATTTT
CDR3: CASSMKGQPNQPQHF

D: TRBD2
V: TRBV19
size: NA
J: TRBJ2-2
DNA: TGTGCCAGTAGTTATGGGCCCCTTAGCGGGAGTAGCGGGGAGCTGTTTTTT
CDR3: CASSYGPLSGSSGELFF

D: TRBD1
V: TRBV6-6
size: NA
J: TRBJ2-5
DNA: TGTGCCAGCAGTCACGGTAAGGGACAGGGGGAACGAGAGACCCAGTACTTC
CDR3: CASSHGKGQGERETQYF

D: NA
V: TRBV5-1
size: NA
J: TRBJ1-1
DNA: TGCGCCAGCAGCTTGGTAAGGGGTGGCACTGAAGCTTTCTTT
CDR3: CASSLVRGGTEAFF

D: TRBD1
V: TRBV11-3
size: NA
J: TRBJ1-6
DNA: TGTGCCAGCAGCCCATTTCCAGGGGGGAATAATTCACCCCTCCACTTT
CDR3: CASSPFPGGNNSPLHF

D: TRBD2
V: TRBV2
size: NA
J: TRBJ2-3
DNA: TGTGCCAGCAGGCGGGGGGAGGTCACAGATACGCAGTATTTT
CDR3: CASRRGEVTDTQYF

D: NA
V: TRBV7-3
size: NA
J: TRBJ2-3
DNA: TGTGCCAGCAGCTTAAGTGCAGTCACAGATACGCAGTATTTT
CDR3: CASSLSAVTDTQYF

D: NA
V: TRBV7-6
size: NA
J: TRBJ1-6
DNA: TGTGCCAGCAGCGCGGGACGGAATTCACCCCTCCACTTT
CDR3: CASSAGRNSPLHF